These 7 T cell receptor beta chains share one sample of origin, sequenced in a study of blood T cell repertoires in COVID-19. Measured with immunoSEQ multiplex PCR; TCRdb has only the in-frame clones, and not every one. The sample contains roughly 200,000 clones, around 85% of which appear only once. Input material: PBMCs or T cells enriched from blood (not recorded which). The receptors were gathered from a man between 35 and 55 years old who had recovered from COVID-19.

The chain carries TRBV6-5 and TRBJ2-2; weak D call: TRBD1 (6 bases). The CDR3 consists of 16 residues. CDR1 and CDR2 from the germline V gene are MNHEY and SVGAGI. Trimming took off 2 bases at V and 0 bases at J, with 10 bases between the two ends. The CDR3 DNA reads TGTGCCAGCAGTTACAGTGACAGGCCGAACACCGGGGAGCTGTTTTTT. This encodes CASSYSDRPNTGELFF.

V is TRBV11-2 and J is TRBJ2-1, with 8 bases identical to TRBD1. V gave up 5 bases and J gave up 8 bases; unmatched junction bases: 8. Germline V CDR1 and CDR2: SGHAT, FQNNGV. The CDR3 is 14 amino acids. This chain's CDR3 is CASSHGQGAYEQFF. In DNA, the CDR3 is TGTGCCAGCAGCCACGGACAGGGTGCGTATGAGCAGTTCTTC.

The chain recombines TRBV24-1 with TRBJ1-3, with D perhaps TRBD1 (5 bases). From germline, CDR1 is KGHDR and CDR2 SFDVKD. CDR3 length: 16 amino acids. Trimming stripped 2 bases from V and 6 bases from J, with 16 bases between. This chain's CDR3 is CATSDCARGNENTIYF. CDR3 coding DNA: TGTGCCACCAGTGATTGCGCAAGGGGTAATGAAAACACCATATATTTT.

DNA for the CDR3: TGTGCCAGCAGCCAGGAGAGACGGATAAGCCATGAAAAACTGTTTTTT. Protein product: CASSQERRISHEKLFF. The chain has TRBV4-2 and TRBJ1-4; D is unclear. Trimming removed 3 bases at V and 6 bases at J, with 17 bases between. This CDR3 is 16 amino acids long. Germline CDR1 and CDR2: LGHNA and YNFKEQ.

This chain joins TRBV19 and TRBJ1-1, with 7 bases fitting TRBD1. This CDR3 comprises 15 residues. The J segment lost 10 bases and the V segment lost 4 bases, leaving 15 bases of the junction unmatched. Germline loops: CDR1 LNHDA, CDR2 SQIVND (reference sequence). CDR3 amino acids: CASSTTPGTVIGAFF. In DNA form, the CDR3 reads TGTGCCAGTAGTACGACACCCGGGACAGTAATTGGAGCTTTCTTT.

The chain links TRBV6-5 to TRBJ1-3, with TRBD1 identical over 8 bases. The length of the CDR3 is 15 residues. The germline gives CDR1 MNHEY, CDR2 SVGAGI. The ends lost 8 bases at V and 0 bases at J; junction bases unmatched: 6. The CDR3 DNA sequence: TGTGCCAGCGGACAGGGAGCACGCTCTGGAAACACCATATATTTT. Its translation is CASGQGARSGNTIYF.

The rearrangement uses TRBV10-2 and TRBJ1-2; D remains unclear. The CDR3 has 14 residues. In germline, CDR1 is WSHSY, CDR2 SAAADI. V dropped 3 bases and J dropped 7 bases, with 15 bases sitting between them. The CDR3 DNA sequence: TGCGCCAGCAGTGACCTGTCCGTTTCCTTTGGCTACACCTTC. Its protein product is CASSDLSVSFGYTF.